Following are 18 T cell receptor beta chains from one sample sequenced in a study of cytomegalovirus exposure and HLA in healthy donors. It was with 60 Vbeta and 13 Jbeta primers that the PCR ran. The data were produced by immunoSEQ multiplex PCR, yet TCRdb's version contains in-frame clones alone and is incomplete. This sample has approximately 120,000 clones, with around 77% found just once. Sequenced sample: PBMCs. All receptors derive from a man aged 50-60 years in good health and CMV-seronegative.

V and J are TRBV6-1 and TRBJ2-7; D is perhaps TRBD2 (7 bases). Germline CDR1 MNHNS, CDR2 SASEGT. Trimming cost V 3 bases and J 3 bases, with 18 bases left between them. This CDR3 region has 16 residues. This CDR3 is CASSETPGGRYYEQYF. CDR3 sequence (DNA): TGTGCCAGCAGTGAGACCCCCGGGGGGCGGTACTACGAGCAGTACTTC.

The V and J genes are TRBV7-2 and TRBJ1-5, with a weak D call TRBD1 (6 bases). CDR3 length equals 15 residues. Between the trimmed V and J ends, which lost 1 base and 6 bases, there was a span of 13 bases. Germline V lookup: CDR1 SGHTA, CDR2 FQGNSA. The DNA for the CDR3 is TGTGCCAGCAGCTTAGAAAGGGGGACGGGTCAGCCCCAGCATTTT. Residues: CASSLERGTGQPQHF. Full variable domain (outside the CDR3, taken from reference TRBV7-2 and TRBJ1-5): GAGVSQSPSNKVTEKGKDVELRCDPISGHTALYWYRQSLGQGLEFLIYFQGNSAPDKSGLPSDRFSAERTGGSVSTLTIQRTQQEDSAVYLCASSLERGTGQPQHFGDGTRLSIL.

The chain carries TRBV9 and TRBJ2-3; 12 bases align to TRBD1. The germline V gene has CDR1 SGDLS and CDR2 YYNGEE. This CDR3 is built from 17 residues. V shed 0 bases, J shed 4 bases, and the junction held 6 bases outside the gene matches. The CDR3 nucleotides read TGTGCCAGCAGCGTAGCTACGGGACAGGGGGCCCCAGATACGCAGTATTTT. Its protein is CASSVATGQGAPDTQYF.

The chain uses TRBV6-5 and TRBJ1-2, with TRBD1 as a possible D gene (6 bases). The germline gives CDR1 MNHEY, CDR2 SVGAGI. V lost 3 bases to trimming and J lost 6 bases, with 14 bases between them. CDR3 length: 14 residues. The CDR3 coding sequence is TGTGCCAGCAGTTATCGGGGGGCGCAGGATGGCTACACCTTC. Amino acid sequence: CASSYRGAQDGYTF.

Concerning this clone: Its ends do not fully match the called genes, so a read error is possible. The genes are TRBV28 and TRBJ1-4, with D maybe TRBD1 (5 bases). Per the germline V gene, CDR1 is MDHEN and CDR2 is SYDVKM. The CDR3 totals 14 residues. The CDR3 reads CATRVTGENEKLFF. The DNA of the CDR3 is TGTGCCACCCGGGTTACAGGAGAGAATGAGAAACTGTTTTTT.

This sequence joins TRBV19 and TRBJ1-2; D perhaps matches TRBD1 (6 bases). Germline V CDR1 and CDR2: LNHDA, SQIVND (reference sequence). The CDR3 spans 13 residues. The germline V and J ends were trimmed by 3 bases and 4 bases, with 9 bases remaining between them. CDR3 in amino acids: CASSIDRRYGYTF. As DNA, the CDR3 is TGTGCCAGTAGTATTGACAGGCGCTATGGCTACACCTTC.

The J gene is TRBJ2-3, the V gene TRBV18, with D hard to call. The V and J ends lost 3 bases and 3 bases respectively, with 10 bases between them. Germline V gene lookup returns CDR1 KGHSH and CDR2 LQKENI. The CDR3 spans 14 residues. The DNA of the CDR3 is TGTGCCAGCTCACCCCCGAGTGATACAGATACGCAGTATTTT. Its protein product is CASSPPSDTDTQYF.

This clone was found a few times. The gene calls are TRBV19 and TRBJ1-1, with a possible D match to TRBD1 (6 bases). This CDR3 spans 15 amino acids. With 6 bases removed from V and 0 bases from J, the gap between germline ends came to 14 bases. Germline V gene data show CDR1 as LNHDA and CDR2 as SQIVND (reference sequence). CDR3 in DNA: TGTGCCAGTAGAGCGGGGGGCACGATGAACACTGAAGCTTTCTTT. Its translation: CASRAGGTMNTEAFF. Full variable domain (remainder filled in from reference TRBV19 and TRBJ1-1): DGGITQSPKYLFRKEGQNVTLSCEQNLNHDAMYWYRQDPGQGLRLIYYSQIVNDFQKGDIAEGYSVSREKKESFPLTVTSAQKNPTAFYLCASRAGGTMNTEAFFGQGTRLTVV.

The chain recombines TRBV19 with TRBJ1-5; D gene unclear. The V end lost 1 base, the J end lost 5 bases, and 9 bases lay between the germline ends. There are 14 residues in the CDR3. Germline CDR1 reads LNHDA; CDR2 reads SQIVND (reference sequence). CDR3 in amino acids: CASSIGGRDQPQHF. The CDR3 bases are TGTGCCAGTAGTATAGGAGGGAGGGATCAGCCCCAGCATTTT.

This chain uses TRBV7-9 with TRBJ1-2; TRBD1 matches 9 bases. The CDR3 contains 12 residues. V gave up 4 bases and J gave up 7 bases; unmatched junction bases: 1. Germline lookup yields CDR1 SEHNR and CDR2 FQNEAQ (reference sequence). CDR3 amino acids: CASSSGQGGYTF. The DNA for the CDR3 is TGTGCCAGCAGCTCGGGACAGGGTGGCTACACCTTC.

In nucleotides, the CDR3 is TGTGCCAGCATCCATGACAGGGACTATGGCTACACCTTC. It translates to CASIHDRDYGYTF. The chain joins TRBV6-1 to TRBJ1-2; TRBD1 matches 7 bases. Per the germline V gene, CDR1 is MNHNS and CDR2 is SASEGT. Losses at the gene ends were 7 bases for V and 3 bases for J; bases not matched to a gene: 5. This CDR3 region has 13 residues.

The chain uses TRBV15 and TRBJ1-1; 7 positions match TRBD1. This CDR3 region has 15 residues. CDR1 is LNHNV, CDR2 YYDKDF, per germline (reference sequence). Trimming at V came to 8 bases and at J to 1 base, leaving 10 bases not matched to a gene. The CDR3 is CATRPGTETNTEAFF. DNA for the CDR3: TGTGCCACCCGTCCCGGGACAGAGACGAACACTGAAGCTTTCTTT.

This chain joins TRBV2 and TRBJ1-4, with 8 positions matching TRBD1. The CDR3 totals 15 residues. The germline V gene has CDR1 SNHLY and CDR2 FYNNEI. J lost 1 base, V lost 5 bases, and 3 bases had no gene match. The CDR3 nucleotides are TGTGCCAGCAGTATTACAGGGGGAACTAATGAAAAACTGTTTTTT. Translating it yields CASSITGGTNEKLFF.

The J gene is TRBJ1-4, the V gene TRBV4-1; possibly TRBD1 for D (5 bases). Deletions cut 1 base from V and 7 bases from J, with 16 bases between. Germline CDR1 MGHRA, CDR2 YSYEKL. The length of the CDR3 is 16 residues. CDR3 loop: CASSQATGGEGEKLFF. The DNA for the CDR3 is TGCGCCAGCAGCCAAGCCACCGGGGGGGAGGGTGAAAAACTGTTTTTT.

The chain couples TRBV7-8 to TRBJ2-2; D uncertain. V lost 3 bases, J lost 11 bases, and 10 bases lay in between. The CDR3 covers 12 residues. CDR1 SGHVS and CDR2 FQNEAQ come from the germline V gene. CDR3 nucleotide sequence: TGTGCCAGCAGCTTTACTCCCGTAGAGCTGTTTTTT. The encoded protein is CASSFTPVELFF.

The rearrangement joins TRBV15 to TRBJ1-4; maybe TRBD1 (5 bases). Germline lookup yields CDR1 LNHNV and CDR2 YYDKDF (reference sequence). This CDR3 contains 18 residues. The V gene lost 2 bases and the J gene lost 4 bases, with 20 bases spanning the gap. The CDR3 sequence is CATSRFTPNTGVNEKLFF. The CDR3 nucleotides are TGTGCCACCAGCAGATTTACTCCCAACACGGGGGTTAATGAAAAACTGTTTTTT.

This clone was detected only once. The genes are TRBV6-1 and TRBJ2-7, with a weak D call TRBD1 (6 bases). The CDR3 length is 14 residues. CDR1 MNHNS and CDR2 SASEGT come from the germline V gene. With 3 bases removed from V and 2 bases from J, the gap between germline ends came to 11 bases. The CDR3 region has the DNA TGTGCCAGCAGTGAGGGCAGGGGCACCTACGAGCAGTACTTC. This encodes CASSEGRGTYEQYF.

The rearrangement joins TRBV9 to TRBJ1-2; perhaps TRBD1 as D (5 bases). V was clipped by 0 bases and J by 1 base, with 10 bases between them. Germline V gene sequence: CDR1 SGDLS, CDR2 YYNGEE. The CDR3 spans 15 residues. CDR3 region: CASSVEQAGNYGYTF. The CDR3 coding sequence is TGTGCCAGCAGCGTAGAACAGGCCGGTAACTATGGCTACACCTTC.